These T cell receptor beta chains were read from a single sample in a study of blood T cells in healthy people across ages. TCRdb re-called the 5' RACE reads through MiXCR, storing one row per CDR3 protein. Seen here are 700,000 or so distinct CDR3 sequences, about a fifth observed once, and the top ten hold approximately 20%. Sequenced sample: blood. These receptors came from a man in his 70s in good health. Each CDR3 is given with its conserved first and last residue. A D gene is named only where the DNA matches it firmly. A clone size is listed for some rows: how often the clone was seen (once, few, many), or a class if it is expanded.

TRBJ2-5 | NA | NA | TRBV11-2 | TGTGCCAGCAGCTTAGGGCCCAATCCCGGGGTTCGGGAGACCCAGTACTTC | CASSLGPNPGVRETQYF
TRBJ1-2 | NA | few | TRBV12-3/TRBV12-4 | TGTGCCAGCAGTCCTACCGGGGCTTACTATGGCTACACCTTC | CASSPTGAYYGYTF
TRBJ1-4 | TRBD1 | few | TRBV12-3/TRBV12-4 | TGTGCCAGCAGTTTTTTTTACAGGGGGCTAAATAATGAAAAACTGTTTTTT | CASSFFYRGLNNEKLFF
TRBJ1-5 | TRBD1 | few | TRBV19 | TGTGCCAGTAGTAGTACAGGGGAAGATCAGCCCCAGCATTTT | CASSSTGEDQPQHF
TRBJ1-2 | NA | NA | TRBV14 | TGTGCCAGCAGCCAAGATACCGGGCCCTACTATGGCTACACCTTC | CASSQDTGPYYGYTF
TRBJ2-4 | NA | NA | TRBV7-9 | TGTGCCAGCAGCTTAGAGGGACGCCTAGCCAAAAACATTCAGTACTTC | CASSLEGRLAKNIQYF
TRBJ2-3 | NA | many | TRBV7-9 | TGTGCCAGCAGCCTGGGCGGATACACAGATACGCAGTATTTT | CASSLGGYTDTQYF
TRBJ2-1 | NA | NA | TRBV7-2 | TGTGCCAGCAGCCCCGGACATAATGAGCAGTTCTTC | CASSPGHNEQFF
TRBJ2-7 | NA | few | TRBV28 | TGTGCCAGCAGCCTAGGGGCGGTTTTTGGCGAGCAGTACTTC | CASSLGAVFGEQYF
TRBJ1-1 | NA | NA | TRBV5-1 | TGCGCCAGCAGCTGGCGGACGGACCACACTGAAGCTTTCTTT | CASSWRTDHTEAFF
TRBJ2-3 | TRBD2 | NA | TRBV27 | TGTGCCAGCAGGCGGGGGGGGATCACAGATACGCAGTATTTT | CASRRGGITDTQYF
TRBJ2-1 | NA | NA | TRBV7-2 | TGTGCCAGCAGCTTAGCGGGCCCTGGGGCCTACAATGAGCAGTTCTTC | CASSLAGPGAYNEQFF
TRBJ2-5 | NA | few | TRBV5-4 | TGTGCCAGCAGCTTGGGGGCCCCCTTCCCCCAAGAGACCCAGTACTTC | CASSLGAPFPQETQYF
TRBJ2-5 | TRBD1 | NA | TRBV5-1 | TGCGCCAGCAGCTCGGCCCGGGACAGGGGGTACATACTCCAAGAGACCCAGTACTTC | CASSSARDRGYILQETQYF
TRBJ1-5 | TRBD1 | few | TRBV6-6 | TGTGCCAGCAGTTACTCGCAGGGGGCGGGGCAGCCCCAGCATTTT | CASSYSQGAGQPQHF
TRBJ1-2 | NA | few | TRBV20-1 | TGCAGTGCTGTCAGACTATATGGCTACACCTTC | CSAVRLYGYTF
TRBJ1-2 | TRBD1 | NA | TRBV9 | TGTGCCAGCAGCGTAGCGAGGGGGCGAGTTACTGGCTACACCTTC | CASSVARGRVTGYTF
TRBJ2-1 | TRBD1 | few | TRBV12-3/TRBV12-4 | TGTGCCAGCAGGCCCGGGACAGGCCCCAATGAGCAGTTCTTC | CASRPGTGPNEQFF
TRBJ2-6 | TRBD1 | NA | TRBV7-8 | TGTGCCAGCAGCCTAAGGACAGGTTGGGTCCCTGGGGCCAACGTCCTGACTTTC | CASSLRTGWVPGANVLTF
TRBJ2-5 | TRBD1 | NA | TRBV29-1 | TGCAGCGTTGCGGCGAGGCTCAGGACAGGCCGCGGCCAAGAGACCCAGTACTTC | CSVAARLRTGRGQETQYF
TRBJ2-7 | TRBD2 | NA | TRBV10-3 | TGTGCCATCAGTGAGGGACTAGAAGTTGGGCAGTACTTC | CAISEGLEVGQYF
TRBJ2-2 | NA | few | TRBV27 | TGTGCCAGCAGTCCGGACTGGGGCTGGACCGGGGAGCTGTTTTTT | CASSPDWGWTGELFF
TRBJ1-1 | TRBD1 | NA | TRBV6-5 | TGTGCCAGCAGTTCCCCGCGACGGCAGGGGGGGAACACTGAAGCTTTCTTT | CASSSPRRQGGNTEAFF
TRBJ1-2 | NA | few | TRBV12-3/TRBV12-4 | TGTGCCAGCAGTCCAAGTTGGAACAACTATGGCTACACCTTC | CASSPSWNNYGYTF